The 19 T cell receptor beta chains below were found in one sample sequenced in a study of blood T cell repertoires in COVID-19 (dated by TCRdb to 2018 to 2021). The method was the immunoSEQ multiplex PCR assay. The clones in this table, taken by TCRdb from immuneACCESS, are in-frame only. Not every clone is retained; where verified, under half of the shortfall comes from an unresolved V gene, and the cause of the rest is unknown. Across this sample there are roughly 120,000 clones, with around 80% seen only once. The ten largest account for approximately 4.2% of the sample. Sequencing used peripheral blood. These receptors originate from a woman at least 80 years old with acute or convalescent COVID-19.

This chain connects TRBV7-2 to TRBJ2-1; TRBD2 matches at 10 bases. J lost 5 bases, V lost 5 bases, and 6 bases had no gene match. The CDR3 sequence is 15 residues long. Per germline, CDR1 SGHTA and CDR2 FQGNSA. The CDR3 reads CASSPLAGWNNEQFF. The CDR3 DNA reads as TGTGCCAGCAGCCCACTAGCGGGATGGAACAATGAGCAGTTCTTC.

V gene TRBV28 combines with J gene TRBJ2-1; 9 bases map to TRBD2. The V gene end was trimmed by 7 bases and the J gene end by 4 bases; junction bases not matched to a gene: 8. There are 15 residues in the CDR3. CDR1 MDHEN and CDR2 SYDVKM come from the germline V gene. CDR3 residues: CASTRAGGIYNEQFF. The CDR3 DNA follows: TGTGCCAGCACCCGAGCGGGAGGCATATACAATGAGCAGTTCTTC.

The rearrangement uses TRBV29-1 and TRBJ2-5, with 8 bases matching TRBD1. Germline CDR1 and CDR2: SQVTM and ANQGSEA. J lost 5 bases, V lost 4 bases, and 9 bases had no gene match. The CDR3 consists of 14 residues. The CDR3 region has the DNA TGCAGCGTTGCAGGCCCAGGGGGCTTCGAGACCCAGTACTTC. This translates into CSVAGPGGFETQYF.

This chain uses TRBV9 with TRBJ1-6; 9 positions match TRBD1. The CDR3 is 15 amino acids. The V gene end was trimmed by 2 bases and the J gene end by 7 bases; junction bases not matched to a gene: 4. Germline assignment: CDR1 SGDLS and CDR2 YYNGEE. The CDR3 sequence is CASSVRTGDNSPLHF. CDR3 coding DNA: TGTGCCAGCAGCGTCCGGACAGGGGACAATTCACCCCTCCACTTT.

This chain links TRBV30 with TRBJ2-2; 10 nucleotides match TRBD1. Trimming took 4 bases from V and 4 from J; bases not matched to a gene: 6. Per germline, CDR1 GTSNPN and CDR2 SVGIG (reference sequence). This CDR3 contains 15 residues. The CDR3, as DNA: TGTGCCTGGACTTCCGGGACAGGGGTCACCGGGGAGCTGTTTTTT. Its translation: CAWTSGTGVTGELFF.

On this clone: This sample includes further DNA sequences coding for the same CDR3. This rearrangement joins TRBV28 to TRBJ2-7; a possible D gene is TRBD1 (6 bases). Trimming removed 6 bases from V and 2 bases from J, with 11 bases in between. CDR3 size: 13 residues. Germline CDR1 is MDHEN and CDR2 is SYDVKM. CDR3 nucleotides: TGTGCCAGCAGACCCACAGGGACCTACGAGCAGTACTTC. It is translated as CASRPTGTYEQYF.

The V call is TRBV27, the J call TRBJ2-6; D is ambiguous. The germline CDR1 and CDR2 sequences are MNHEY and SMNVEV (reference sequence). The V end lost 1 base, the J end lost 4 bases, and 11 bases lay between the germline ends. This CDR3 contains 16 residues. The CDR3 DNA sequence: TGTGCCAGCAGTTTATTTACCGGTTCAGGGGCCAACGTCCTGACTTTC. Translating gives CASSLFTGSGANVLTF.

V and J are TRBV5-1 and TRBJ2-7, with D uncertain. CDR1 is SGHRS and CDR2 is YFSETQ in the germline V gene. Trimming left V 0 bases short and J 1 base short, with 14 bases between. The CDR3 has 16 amino acids. CDR3 loop: CASSLDSQTTSYEQYF. The CDR3 DNA reads TGCGCCAGCAGCTTGGATTCTCAAACGACTTCCTACGAGCAGTACTTC. Variable domain in full (rest from reference TRBV5-1 and TRBJ2-7): KAGVTQTPRYLIKTRGQQVTLSCSPISGHRSVSWYQQTPGQGLQFLFEYFSETQRNKGNFPGRFSGRQFSNSRSEMNVSTLELGDSALYLCASSLDSQTTSYEQYFGPGTRLTVT.

The rearrangement links TRBV2 to TRBJ1-6, with D possibly matching TRBD1 (5 bases). This CDR3 is 15 amino acids long. V lost 2 bases and J lost 3, with 8 bases in between. Germline CDR1 is SNHLY and CDR2 is FYNNEI. In DNA form, the CDR3 reads TGTGCCAGCAGTGAAAGACAGAGCTATAATTCACCCCTCCACTTT. Translating it yields CASSERQSYNSPLHF.

The chain couples TRBV14 to TRBJ2-7; D might be TRBD1 (5 bases). Trimming stripped 1 base from V and 5 bases from J, with 15 bases between. The CDR3 is 15 amino acids. The germline gives CDR1 SGHDN, CDR2 FVKESK. CDR3 sequence reads: CASSQAFRVKDEQYF. CDR3 nucleotides: TGTGCCAGCAGCCAAGCGTTCAGGGTGAAGGACGAGCAGTACTTC.

The rearrangement joins TRBV5-1 to TRBJ1-2; D is unclear. The CDR3 contains 12 residues. The germline V gene has CDR1 SGHRS and CDR2 YFSETQ. Trimming shortened V by 4 bases and J by 5 bases, and 9 bases separated the two germline ends. CDR3 in DNA: TGCGCCAGCAGCCCGGGTTGGTATGGCTACACCTTC. This sequence encodes CASSPGWYGYTF.

The chain carries TRBV30 and TRBJ1-5; TRBD1 aligns across 9 bases. Germline CDR1 is GTSNPN and CDR2 is SVGIG (reference sequence). The ends lost 2 bases at V and 5 bases at J; junction bases unmatched: 7. The CDR3 extends over 15 amino acids. CDR3 DNA sequence: TGTGCCTGGAGTCCCCTCCGGACAGGGGATCAGCCCCAGCATTTT. This gives the protein CAWSPLRTGDQPQHF.

This rearrangement joins TRBV4-1 to TRBJ1-1; D is unclear. The CDR3 is made up of 14 amino acids. V was trimmed by 0 bases and J by 4 bases, leaving 9 bases between them. The germline V gene has CDR1 MGHRA and CDR2 YSYEKL. CDR3 protein: CASSQEEGPTEAFF. The DNA of the CDR3 is TGCGCCAGCAGCCAAGAGGAGGGTCCCACTGAAGCTTTCTTT.

This chain joins TRBV14 and TRBJ2-3, with D unresolved. The CDR3 extends over 15 amino acids. The ends were cut back, 3 bases at V and 6 bases at J, with 16 bases in the middle. Germline V CDR1 and CDR2: SGHDN, FVKESK. CDR3 nucleotide sequence: TGTGCCAGCAGCCATCGGCAGGCCTCACGGGATACGCAGTATTTT. Translating gives CASSHRQASRDTQYF.

This chain connects TRBV30 to TRBJ1-6; 7 nucleotides match TRBD1. The J segment lost 7 bases and the V segment lost 4 bases, leaving 4 bases of the junction unmatched. Germline lookup yields CDR1 GTSNPN and CDR2 SVGIG (reference sequence). The CDR3 has 13 residues. CDR3 loop: CAWKGQLNSPLHF. CDR3 coding DNA: TGTGCCTGGAAGGGACAGCTCAATTCACCCCTCCACTTT.

This chain's CDR3 is CASSLVGGHEDTQYF. The DNA for the CDR3 is TGTGCCAGCAGCTTAGTAGGGGGACATGAAGATACGCAGTATTTT. The chain couples TRBV7-2 to TRBJ2-3, with TRBD1 as a possible D gene (6 bases). CDR3 length: 15 amino acids. Trimming removed 1 base from V and 5 bases from J, with 13 bases in between. The germline CDR1 and CDR2 sequences are SGHTA and FQGNSA. The variable domain in full, completed from reference TRBV7-2 and TRBJ2-3, reads GAGVSQSPSNKVTEKGKDVELRCDPISGHTALYWYRQSLGQGLEFLIYFQGNSAPDKSGLPSDRFSAERTGGSVSTLTIQRTQQEDSAVYLCASSLVGGHEDTQYFGPGTRLTVL.

The V and J genes are TRBV7-3 and TRBJ2-2; TRBD2 might be the D (6 bases). With 5 bases removed from V and 1 base from J, the gap between germline ends came to 11 bases. CDR1 and CDR2 (germline): SGHTA, FQGTGA. This CDR3 region has 15 residues. The CDR3 DNA reads as TGTGCCAGCAGCCCCTCCGGGGGGAACACCGGGGAGCTGTTTTTT. It specifies CASSPSGGNTGELFF.

Notes on this clone: One end of the junction is discordant with germline, which a read error may explain. At the DNA level, this CDR3 is encoded by other sequences in the same sample as well. CDR3 sequence: CASSPSGNTEAFF. CDR3 sequence (DNA): TGTGCCAGCAGCCCATCGGGGAACACTGAGGCTTTCTTT. The chain recombines TRBV11-3 with TRBJ1-1; D not certain. CDR3 length: 13 amino acids. Germline CDR1 is SGHNT and CDR2 is YENEEA.

The genes are TRBV3-1 (or the pseudogene TRBV3-2) and TRBJ1-2, with 8 bases lining up with TRBD1. V lost 3 bases and J lost 4; bases outside the gene matches: 10. Germline CDR1 is LGHDT and CDR2 is YNNKEL (reference sequence). The CDR3 loop spans 16 amino acids. CDR3 DNA: TGTGCCAGCAGCCAGCAACAGGGGGACCCCCTCTATGGCTACACCTTC. Translation gives CASSQQQGDPLYGYTF.